This is a list of T cell receptor beta chains from one sample in a study of persistence of HIV-infected CD4 T cells. Their cognate antigens are unknown. Assay: immunoSEQ multiplex PCR; the TCRdb copy retains only in-frame clones and omits some. The repertoire holds approximately 36,000 clones, with about 85% as singletons. This specimen was cultured CD4+ T cells from PBMCs, taken from a patient who received antiretroviral therapy. The receptors derive from an adult with HIV. The donor label of this sample is uncertain. CDR3s include the opening cysteine and the closing phenylalanine or tryptophan. A D gene is named only where the DNA matches it firmly. The size field is filled for only some rows; it gives once, few, many or a size class.

d_call j_call v_call clone_size cdr3_length cdr3_nt cdr3_aa
TRBD1 TRBJ2-7 TRBV7-3 - 13 TGTGCCAGCAGCTCTACAGGGGGCTACGAGCAGTACTTC CASSSTGGYEQYF
- TRBJ1-2 TRBV2 - 15 TGTGCCAGCAGTAGCCCGGTGATTGTGGGCTATGGCTACACCTTC CASSSPVIVGYGYTF
TRBD1 TRBJ1-4 TRBV5-1 - 15 TGCGCCAGCAGCGGCCAGGGGGGCGCTAATGAAAAACTGTTTTTT CASSGQGGANEKLFF
- TRBJ1-2 TRBV5-1 - 13 TGCGCCAGCAGCTTGGGGATCAATAATGGCTACACCTTC CASSLGINNGYTF
- TRBJ1-5 TRBV19 few 15 TGTGCCAGTAGTAACCACCGGGACGGAGGCTCCCCCCAGCATTTT CASSNHRDGGSPQHF
- TRBJ2-7 TRBV6-1 once 14 TGTGCCAGCAGTGAGATTTGGCTGGGGTTCGAGCAGTACTTC CASSEIWLGFEQYF
- TRBJ2-3 TRBV27 - 15 TGTGCCAGCACCCGAAGGGGGGTCTCATCAGATACGCAGTATTTT CASTRRGVSSDTQYF
- TRBJ1-1 TRBV19 - 16 TGTGCCAGTAGTATACTCCCCCGGCAGGGAGGGACTGAAGCTTTCTTT CASSILPRQGGTEAFF
- TRBJ2-1 TRBV2 - 13 TGTGCCAGCAGTATAAGTCGGAGCAATGAGCAGTTCTTC CASSISRSNEQFF
- TRBJ1-1 TRBV2 once 14 TGTGCCAGCAGTGGGGGGGGACTGAACACTGAAGCTTTCTTT CASSGGGLNTEAFF
TRBD1 TRBJ1-5 TRBV19 - 17 TGTGCCAGTAGTATCTTGACAGGGGGGACGAGCAATCAGCCCCAGCATTTT CASSILTGGTSNQPQHF
- TRBJ1-1 TRBV4-1 - 15 TGCGCCAGCAGCCAAGGTACAGGGATAAGGACTGAAGCTTTCTTT CASSQGTGIRTEAFF
- TRBJ2-5 TRBV10-2 - 16 TGCGCCAGCAGTCGTACAGACCTTACATTGAAAGAGACCCAGTACTTC CASSRTDLTLKETQYF
- TRBJ1-1 TRBV5-1 - 15 TGCGCCAGCAGCTACCGGGGGGACATGAACACTGAAGCTTTCTTT CASSYRGDMNTEAFF
TRBD1 TRBJ1-2 TRBV5-1 once 13 TGCGCCAGCAGCACTGGGACAGAATATGGCTACACCTTC CASSTGTEYGYTF
- TRBJ2-3 TRBV28 few 12 TGTGCCAGCAGCCCGAGGACAGATACGCAGTATTTT CASSPRTDTQYF
- TRBJ2-7 TRBV7-8 few 14 TGTGCCAGCAGGAAGGGGGTCGCTTCCTACGAGCAGTACTTC CASRKGVASYEQYF
TRBD1 TRBJ1-5 TRBV4-1 once 16 TGCGCCAGCAGCCAAGACCCAGGACAGGGGCATCAGCCCCAGCATTTT CASSQDPGQGHQPQHF
- TRBJ2-1 TRBV27 - 14 TGTGCCAGCAGTTTCCTCAGGGGGGAAGGGGAGCAGTTCTTC CASSFLRGEGEQFF
- TRBJ2-7 TRBV5-6 - 12 TGTGCCAGCAGCCAGACCACGGGGGGCTGGTACTTC CASSQTTGGWYF
TRBD2 TRBJ2-3 TRBV28 - 18 TGTGCCAGCAGTTTATGGGCTAGCGGGGGGGCGGAGACAGATACGCAGTATTTT CASSLWASGGAETDTQYF
- TRBJ1-1 TRBV5-8 - 14 TGTGCCAGCAGCTTGGGACACTTGAACACTGAAGCTTTCTTT CASSLGHLNTEAFF
- TRBJ2-2 TRBV24-1 - 13 TGTGCCACCAGTGAAAACTTAAAGGGGGAGCTGTTTTTT CATSENLKGELFF
TRBD1 TRBJ2-7 TRBV7-3 - 15 TGTGCCAGCAGCGCAGCAGGGGGCAGTTACTACGAGCAGTACTTC CASSAAGGSYYEQYF
- TRBJ2-3 TRBV6-4 - 16 TGTGCCAGCAGTGAGGCCGGGACCCGCCCCGCAGATACGCAGTATTTT CASSEAGTRPADTQYF
- TRBJ1-6 TRBV9 few 13 TGTGCCAGCATGGCGGGTCTAAATTCACCCCTCCACTTT CASMAGLNSPLHF
- TRBJ1-2 TRBV3-1/TRBV3-2 - 13 TGTGCCAGCAGCGTAGACTCAAACTATGGCTACACCTTC CASSVDSNYGYTF
- TRBJ1-3 TRBV12-3/TRBV12-4 - 12 TGTGCCAGCAGTTTAGTCGGAAACACCATATATTTT CASSLVGNTIYF
- TRBJ2-3 TRBV18 - 12 TGTGCCAGCTCACCAGCAAAAGATACGCAGTATTTT CASSPAKDTQYF
- TRBJ1-5 TRBV6-5 - 16 TGTGCCAGCAGTTACGGAGGCGCGGGCAGCAATCAGCCCCAGCATTTT CASSYGGAGSNQPQHF
- TRBJ1-1 TRBV28 - 17 TGTGCCAGCAGGGCGGGCGGGGGGAACGGTTGGGACACTGCAGCTTTCTTT CASRAGGGNGWDTAAFF
- TRBJ2-1 TRBV27 - 16 TGTGCCAGCAGTTTCCAGCGGGTTCTCTCCTACAATGAGCAGTTCTTC CASSFQRVLSYNEQFF
- TRBJ2-7 TRBV27 - 15 TGTGCCAGCAGTCCGACAGGAGGCTTTTCCTACGAGCAGTACTTC CASSPTGGFSYEQYF
- TRBJ1-4 TRBV3-1/TRBV3-2 - 14 TGTGCCAGCAGCCAGCGGGGGTTTAATGAAAAACTGTTTTTT CASSQRGFNEKLFF
- TRBJ1-1 TRBV7-9 - 15 TGTGCCAGCAGCCTGATGACAGTGCTGAACACTGAAGCTTTCTTT CASSLMTVLNTEAFF
TRBD2 TRBJ2-2 TRBV7-3 - 17 TGTGCCAGCAGCGTAAACCACCTAGCGGGGGGTGGCGGGGAGCTGTTTTTT CASSVNHLAGGGGELFF
TRBD1 TRBJ2-7 TRBV15 - 13 TGTGCCACCAGCAGAGTACAGGGGTACGAGCAGTACTTC CATSRVQGYEQYF
- TRBJ2-7 TRBV5-1 - 14 TGCGCCAGCAGCGAGGGGGGCGGGGCCGTTGAGCAGTACTTC CASSEGGGAVEQYF
- TRBJ2-7 TRBV5-4 - 14 TGTGCCAGCAGCATTTCGGGGCGGCCCTACGAGCAGTACTTC CASSISGRPYEQYF
- TRBJ2-7 TRBV20-1 - 11 TGCAGTGCTAGGCCAGCCTACGAGCAGTACTTC CSARPAYEQYF
TRBD2 TRBJ2-2 TRBV7-2 - 17 TGTGCCAGCAGCTTAGGAGCGGGGGGGCCGGACACCGGGGAGCTGTTTTTT CASSLGAGGPDTGELFF
TRBD1 TRBJ1-5 TRBV5-8 once 19 TGTGCCAGCAGCAAAGGGGACAGTTTTGGGGATTATAGCAATCAGCCCCAGCATTTT CASSKGDSFGDYSNQPQHF
- TRBJ2-7 TRBV5-6 - 15 TGTGCCAGCAGCTTATACCGTCCGACGGGGTACGAGCAGTACTTC CASSLYRPTGYEQYF
TRBD1 TRBJ1-1 TRBV7-9 - 14 TGTGCCAGCAGCTTCTCAGGGGGCGGAGGTGAAGCTTTCTTT CASSFSGGGGEAFF
TRBD1 TRBJ1-2 TRBV5-1 - 16 TGCGCCAGCAGCTTGGGAAGGACAGGGGGCAACTATGGCTACACCTTC CASSLGRTGGNYGYTF
- TRBJ2-1 TRBV4-2 - 16 TGTGCCAGCAGCCAAGTGTCTAACAGGGACCACAATGAGCAGTTCTTC CASSQVSNRDHNEQFF
TRBD1 TRBJ2-2 TRBV5-8 - 16 TGTGCCAGCAGCACACCCCGGGACAGAAACACCGGGGAGCTGTTTTTT CASSTPRDRNTGELFF
TRBD2 TRBJ2-3 TRBV11-2 - 18 TGTGCCAGCAGCTTAGGGTGGACTAGCGGGGGGTACACAGATACGCAGTATTTT CASSLGWTSGGYTDTQYF
TRBD1 TRBJ1-2 TRBV28 few 15 TGTGCCAGCAGACCGGGGACAGGGGGTAACTATGGCTACACCTTC CASRPGTGGNYGYTF
- TRBJ2-3 TRBV9 - 13 TGTGCCAGCAGCGTGGCAGAGGGAGATACGCAGTATTTT CASSVAEGDTQYF